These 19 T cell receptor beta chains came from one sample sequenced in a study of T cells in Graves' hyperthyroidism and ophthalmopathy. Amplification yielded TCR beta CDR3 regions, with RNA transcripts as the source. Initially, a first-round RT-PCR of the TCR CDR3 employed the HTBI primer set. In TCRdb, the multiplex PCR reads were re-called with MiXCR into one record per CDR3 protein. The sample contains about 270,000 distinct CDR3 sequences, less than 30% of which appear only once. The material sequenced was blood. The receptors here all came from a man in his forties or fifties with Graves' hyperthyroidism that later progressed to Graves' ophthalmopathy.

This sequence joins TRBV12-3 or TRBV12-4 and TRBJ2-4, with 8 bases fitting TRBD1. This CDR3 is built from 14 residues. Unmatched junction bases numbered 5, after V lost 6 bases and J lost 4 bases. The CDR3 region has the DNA TGTGCCAGCAGCCGCCGGACAGGGAAAAACATTCAGTACTTC. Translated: CASSRRTGKNIQYF.

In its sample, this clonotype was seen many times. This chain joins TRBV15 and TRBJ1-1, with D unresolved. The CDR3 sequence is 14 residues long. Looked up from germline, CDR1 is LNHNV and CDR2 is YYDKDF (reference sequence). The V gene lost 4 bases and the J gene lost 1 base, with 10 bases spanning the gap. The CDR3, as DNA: TGTGCCACCAGCAAGACCCCGGGGAACACTGAAGCTTTCTTT. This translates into CATSKTPGNTEAFF.

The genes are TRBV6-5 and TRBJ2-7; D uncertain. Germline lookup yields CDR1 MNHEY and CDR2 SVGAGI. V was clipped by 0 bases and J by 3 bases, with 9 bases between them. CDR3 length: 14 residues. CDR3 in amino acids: CASSYSSDNYEQYF. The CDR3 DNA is TGTGCCAGCAGTTACTCGTCAGATAACTACGAGCAGTACTTC.

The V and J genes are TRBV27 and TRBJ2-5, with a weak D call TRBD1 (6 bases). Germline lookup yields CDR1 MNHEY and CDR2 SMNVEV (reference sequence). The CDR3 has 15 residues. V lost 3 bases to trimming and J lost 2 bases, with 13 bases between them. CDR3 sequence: CASSLEDSPQETQYF. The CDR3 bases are TGTGCCAGCAGTTTGGAGGACAGCCCTCAAGAGACCCAGTACTTC.

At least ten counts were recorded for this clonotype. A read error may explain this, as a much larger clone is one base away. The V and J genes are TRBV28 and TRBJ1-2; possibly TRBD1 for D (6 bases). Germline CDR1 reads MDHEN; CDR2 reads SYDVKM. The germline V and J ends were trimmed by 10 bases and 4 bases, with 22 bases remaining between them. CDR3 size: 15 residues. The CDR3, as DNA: TGTGCCAACACCCCACCCGGACAGTTTCCCTATGGCTACACCTTC. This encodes CANTPPGQFPYGYTF.

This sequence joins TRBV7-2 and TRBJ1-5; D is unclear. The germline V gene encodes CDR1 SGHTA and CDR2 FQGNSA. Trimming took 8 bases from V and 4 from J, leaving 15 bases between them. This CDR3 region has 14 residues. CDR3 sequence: CASLEGNGNQPQHF. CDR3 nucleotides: TGTGCCAGCTTAGAGGGTAATGGGAATCAGCCCCAGCATTTT.

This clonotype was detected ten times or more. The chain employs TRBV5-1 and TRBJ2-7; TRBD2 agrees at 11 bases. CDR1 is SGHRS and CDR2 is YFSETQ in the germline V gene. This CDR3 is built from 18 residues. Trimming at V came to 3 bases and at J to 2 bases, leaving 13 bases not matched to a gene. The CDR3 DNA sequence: TGCGCCAGCAGCTCGAAACTAGCGGGAGTGTTAGGGCCCTACGAGCAGTACTTC. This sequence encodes CASSSKLAGVLGPYEQYF.

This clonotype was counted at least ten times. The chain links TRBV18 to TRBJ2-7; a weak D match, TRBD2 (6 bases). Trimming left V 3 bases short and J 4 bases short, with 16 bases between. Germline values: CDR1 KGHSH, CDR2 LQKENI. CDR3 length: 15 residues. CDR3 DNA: TGTGCCAGCTCACCTAACGGGAGACCTTCATACGAGCAGTACTTC. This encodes CASSPNGRPSYEQYF.

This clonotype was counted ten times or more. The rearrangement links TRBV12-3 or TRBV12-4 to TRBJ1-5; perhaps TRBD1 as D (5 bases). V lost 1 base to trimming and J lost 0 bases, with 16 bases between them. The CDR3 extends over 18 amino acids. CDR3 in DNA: TGTGCCAGCAGTTTAGGGGATGGGACGGCGGATAGCAATCAGCCCCAGCATTTT. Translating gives CASSLGDGTADSNQPQHF.

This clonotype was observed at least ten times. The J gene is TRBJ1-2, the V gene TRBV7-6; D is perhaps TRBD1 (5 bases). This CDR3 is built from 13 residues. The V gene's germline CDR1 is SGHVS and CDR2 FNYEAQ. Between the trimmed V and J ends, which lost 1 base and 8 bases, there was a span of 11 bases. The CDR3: CASSLEAGQGYTF. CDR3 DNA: TGTGCCAGCAGCTTAGAGGCGGGGCAAGGCTACACCTTC.

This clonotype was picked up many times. CDR3 DNA sequence: TGTGCCAGGACAGGATATAATCAGCCCCAGCATTTT. It codes for CARTGYNQPQHF. This rearrangement joins TRBV6-5 to TRBJ1-5, with D tentatively TRBD1 (6 bases). CDR1 and CDR2 (germline): MNHEY, SVGAGI. CDR3 size: 12 residues. V was trimmed by 9 bases and J by 4 bases, leaving 10 bases between them.

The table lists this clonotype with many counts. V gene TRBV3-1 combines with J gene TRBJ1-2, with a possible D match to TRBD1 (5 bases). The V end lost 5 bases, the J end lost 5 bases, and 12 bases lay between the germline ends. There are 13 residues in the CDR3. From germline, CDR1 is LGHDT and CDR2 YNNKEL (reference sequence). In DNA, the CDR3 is TGTGCCAGCAGCACCGGGACCGCTTATGGCTACACCTTC. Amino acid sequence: CASSTGTAYGYTF. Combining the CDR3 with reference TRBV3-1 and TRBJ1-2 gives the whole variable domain DTAVSQTPKYLVTQMGNDKSIKCEQNLGHDTMYWYKQDSKKFLKIMFSYNNKELIINETVPNRFSPKSPDKAHLNLHINSLELGDSAVYFCASSTGTAYGYTFGSGTRLTVV.

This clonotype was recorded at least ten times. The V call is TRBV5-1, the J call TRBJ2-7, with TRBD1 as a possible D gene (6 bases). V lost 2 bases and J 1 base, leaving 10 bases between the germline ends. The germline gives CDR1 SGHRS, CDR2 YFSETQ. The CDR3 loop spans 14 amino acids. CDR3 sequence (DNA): TGCGCCAGCAGCTTAAGAACAGGGTCCTACGAGCAGTACTTC. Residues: CASSLRTGSYEQYF.

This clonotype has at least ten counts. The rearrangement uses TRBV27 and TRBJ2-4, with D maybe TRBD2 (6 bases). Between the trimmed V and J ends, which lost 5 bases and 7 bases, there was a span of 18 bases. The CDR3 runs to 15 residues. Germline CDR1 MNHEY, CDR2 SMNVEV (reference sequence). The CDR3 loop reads CASSPSRREENIQYF. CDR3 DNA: TGTGCCAGCAGTCCCAGTCGGAGGGAGGAGAACATTCAGTACTTC.

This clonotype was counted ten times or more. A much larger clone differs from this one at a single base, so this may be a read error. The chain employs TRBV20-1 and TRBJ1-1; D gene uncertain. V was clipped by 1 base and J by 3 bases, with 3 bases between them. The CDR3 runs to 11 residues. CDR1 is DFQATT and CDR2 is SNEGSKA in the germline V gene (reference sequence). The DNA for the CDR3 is TGCAGTGCTAGAGTGTACACTGAAGCTTTCTTT. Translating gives CSARVYTEAFF.

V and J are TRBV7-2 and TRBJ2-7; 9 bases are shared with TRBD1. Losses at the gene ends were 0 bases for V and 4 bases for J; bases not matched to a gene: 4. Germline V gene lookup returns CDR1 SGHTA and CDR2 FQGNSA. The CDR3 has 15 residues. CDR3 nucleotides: TGTGCCAGCAGCTTAGCCGGGACAGGGATTTACGAGCAGTACTTC. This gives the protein CASSLAGTGIYEQYF.

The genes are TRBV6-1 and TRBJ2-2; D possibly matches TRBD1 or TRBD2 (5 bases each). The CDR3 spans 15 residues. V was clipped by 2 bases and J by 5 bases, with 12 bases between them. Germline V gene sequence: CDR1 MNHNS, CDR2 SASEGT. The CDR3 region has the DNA TGTGCCAGCAGTGAACCAGGGACGGGGACCGGGGAGCTGTTTTTT. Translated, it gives CASSEPGTGTGELFF.

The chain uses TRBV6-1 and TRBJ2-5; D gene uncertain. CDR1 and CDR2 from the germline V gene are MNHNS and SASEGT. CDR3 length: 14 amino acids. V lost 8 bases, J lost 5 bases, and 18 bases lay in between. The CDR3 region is CASEDTDPQETQYF. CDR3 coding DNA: TGTGCCAGCGAGGATACAGATCCCCAGGAGACCCAGTACTTC.

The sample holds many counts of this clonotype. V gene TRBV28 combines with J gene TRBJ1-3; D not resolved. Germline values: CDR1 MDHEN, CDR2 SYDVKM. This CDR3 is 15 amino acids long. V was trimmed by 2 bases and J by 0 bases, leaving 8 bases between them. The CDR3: CASSLQAISGNTIYF. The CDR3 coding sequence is TGTGCCAGCAGTTTACAGGCGATCTCTGGAAACACCATATATTTT.